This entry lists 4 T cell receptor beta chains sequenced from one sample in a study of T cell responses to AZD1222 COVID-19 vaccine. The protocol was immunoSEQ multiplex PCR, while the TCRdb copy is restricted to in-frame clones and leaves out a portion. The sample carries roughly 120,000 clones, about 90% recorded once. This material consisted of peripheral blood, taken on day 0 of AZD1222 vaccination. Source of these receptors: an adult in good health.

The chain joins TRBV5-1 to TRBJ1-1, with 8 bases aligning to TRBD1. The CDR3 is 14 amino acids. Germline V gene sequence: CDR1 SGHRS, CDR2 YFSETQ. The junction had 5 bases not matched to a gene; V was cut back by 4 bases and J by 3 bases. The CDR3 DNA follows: TGCGCCAGCAGCACGGGACAGGACTACACTGAAGCTTTCTTT. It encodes CASSTGQDYTEAFF.

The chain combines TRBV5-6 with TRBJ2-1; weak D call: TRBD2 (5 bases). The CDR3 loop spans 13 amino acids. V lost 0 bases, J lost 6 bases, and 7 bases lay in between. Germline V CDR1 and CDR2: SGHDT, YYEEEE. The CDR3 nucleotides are TGTGCCAGCAGCTTGGGACTAACCAATGAGCAGTTCTTC. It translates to CASSLGLTNEQFF.

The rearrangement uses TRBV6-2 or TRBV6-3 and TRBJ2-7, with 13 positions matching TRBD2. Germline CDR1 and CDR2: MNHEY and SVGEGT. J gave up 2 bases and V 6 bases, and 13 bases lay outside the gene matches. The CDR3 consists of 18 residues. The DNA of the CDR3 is TGTGCCAGCAGCCCCGAGATTGGACTAGCGGGAGACCCCTACGAGCAGTACTTC. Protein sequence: CASSPEIGLAGDPYEQYF.

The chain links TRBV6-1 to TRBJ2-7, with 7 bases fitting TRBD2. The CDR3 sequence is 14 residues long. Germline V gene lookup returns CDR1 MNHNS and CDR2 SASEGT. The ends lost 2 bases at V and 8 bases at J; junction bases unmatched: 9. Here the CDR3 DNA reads TGTGCCAGCAGTGAACCAGGCGGGGGTTTACAGCAGTACTTC. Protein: CASSEPGGGLQQYF.